The next 9 T cell receptor beta chains were all read from a single sample in a study of cytomegalovirus exposure and HLA in healthy donors. Researchers ran the PCR with 60 Vbeta and 13 Jbeta primers. Using immunoSEQ multiplex PCR, the repertoire was profiled, and TCRdb retains in-frame clones only, with some absent. The table lists 150,000 to 200,000 clones, approximately 88% of them singletons. Sequencing was carried out using PBMCs. Receptor source: a boy aged 2 to 9 in good health and CMV-seronegative.

The gene calls are TRBV27 and TRBJ1-2; tentatively, D is TRBD1 (6 bases). The CDR3 runs 15 residues. V lost 6 bases and J lost 1, with 15 bases in between. Per germline, CDR1 MNHEY and CDR2 SMNVEV (reference sequence). The CDR3 spells CASRPLRDINYGYTF. The CDR3 bases are TGTGCCAGCAGACCCCTCCGGGACATTAACTATGGCTACACCTTC.

This clone was counted a single time. The chain couples TRBV6-1 to TRBJ2-7; weak D call: TRBD1 (5 bases). The ends were cut back, 5 bases at V and 4 bases at J, with 18 bases in the middle. The CDR3 is 15 residues long. Germline V gene data show CDR1 as MNHNS and CDR2 as SASEGT. This chain's CDR3 is CASSLGHDVTYEQYF. CDR3 nucleotide sequence: TGTGCCAGCAGTTTAGGACACGACGTAACATACGAGCAGTACTTC.

The chain joins TRBV5-1 to TRBJ1-6; 10 bases map to TRBD1. J gave up 5 bases and V 5 bases, and 4 bases lay outside the gene matches. Germline CDR1 reads SGHRS; CDR2 reads YFSETQ. The CDR3 has 15 amino acids. CDR3 sequence reads: CASRPGTGDNSPLHF. DNA of the CDR3: TGCGCCAGCAGACCCGGGACAGGGGATAATTCACCCCTCCACTTT.

This clone has only one observation. This rearrangement joins TRBV5-6 to TRBJ2-2; tentative D call: TRBD2 (7 bases). V lost 5 bases, J lost 8 bases, and 16 bases lay in between. Germline V gene sequence: CDR1 SGHDT, CDR2 YYEEEE. This CDR3 is built from 14 residues. The CDR3 region has the DNA TGTGCCAGCAGTGTAGGGGGGGCCGGAGGGGAGCTGTTTTTT. Amino acids: CASSVGGAGGELFF.

The V call is TRBV2, the J call TRBJ2-7; the D gene is possibly TRBD2 (6 bases). The CDR3 totals 14 residues. CDR1 is SNHLY and CDR2 is FYNNEI in the germline V gene. V was trimmed by 6 bases and J by 3 bases, leaving 15 bases between them. For the CDR3, the DNA is TGTGCCAGCAGGGGAGCCGGGAGTAGCTACGAGCAGTACTTC. It translates to CASRGAGSSYEQYF.

The chain employs TRBV2 and TRBJ2-5; D is uncertain. The CDR3 sequence is 11 residues long. V was pared by 8 bases and J by 5 bases, with 9 bases between. In germline, CDR1 is SNHLY, CDR2 FYNNEI. The CDR3: CASLTRETQYF. For the CDR3, the DNA is TGTGCCAGCTTAACCCGGGAGACCCAGTACTTC.

The chain uses TRBV5-6 and TRBJ2-3; 9 nucleotides align to TRBD2. There are 13 residues in the CDR3. V shed 4 bases, J shed 10 bases, and the junction held 7 bases outside the gene matches. The germline V gene encodes CDR1 SGHDT and CDR2 YYEEEE. CDR3 region: CASSPDAGGPQYF. The CDR3 bases are TGTGCCAGCAGCCCCGATGCGGGGGGGCCGCAGTATTTT.

The chain joins TRBV27 to TRBJ2-2; 7 bases agree with TRBD2. Germline V gives CDR1 MNHEY, CDR2 SMNVEV (reference sequence). The CDR3 length is 15 residues. The V gene end was trimmed by 2 bases and the J gene end by 6 bases; junction bases not matched to a gene: 6. CDR3 sequence reads: CASSLGWEGSGELFF. The CDR3, as DNA: TGTGCCAGCAGTTTAGGGTGGGAGGGCTCCGGGGAGCTGTTTTTT.

This chain links TRBV2 with TRBJ1-5, with 7 nucleotides matching TRBD1. The CDR3 sequence is 14 residues long. V gave up 5 bases and J gave up 6 bases; unmatched junction bases: 7. In germline, CDR1 is SNHLY, CDR2 FYNNEI. CDR3 sequence: CASSTTGSGQPQHF. The DNA for the CDR3 is TGTGCCAGCAGTACGACAGGGTCAGGTCAGCCCCAGCATTTT. The whole variable domain, filled in from reference TRBV2 and TRBJ1-5, reads EPEVTQTPSHQVTQMGQEVILRCVPISNHLYFYWYRQILGQKVEFLVSFYNNEISEKSEIFDDQFSVERPDGSNFTLKIRSTKLEDSAMYFCASSTTGSGQPQHFGDGTRLSIL.